This TCR beta chain was recovered during a study of low-dose radiotherapy and immunotherapy resistance in tumors. Study overall: Intravenous ipilimumab 1 mg/kg every six weeks was given with nivolumab 240 mg every two weeks. On cycle 1 day 1, patients started four cycles of oral aspirin 300 mg daily.

Low-dose radiotherapy and low-dose cyclophosphamide, together with aspirin, ipilimumab and nivolumab, were given to donors. All eligible patients presented with advanced solid tumors that contained no tumor-infiltrating lymphocytes. TRAV- and TRBV-specific primers, spanning alpha and beta chains, primed first-strand cDNA. For amplifying TCRs, the PCR ran for about 19 cycles with Phusion, which was used together with a constant-region primer and the adapter on the V primers. TCRdb re-analysed the reads in MiXCR, keeping a single row per CDR3 protein. The sample yields 5,000 to 7,000 distinct CDR3 sequences, 60% to 85% seen once. With 7 bases removed from V and 3 bases from J, the gap between germline ends came to 18 bases. The CDR3 is made up of 15 amino acids. Germline assignment: CDR1 MDHEN and CDR2 SYDVKM.

This clonotype was sampled from a human donor with advanced metastatic prostate, ovarian, gallbladder or colorectal cancer (not recorded which). This table probably holds off-target reads from a library built for another chain. The chain employs TRBV28 and TRBJ2-5; maybe TRBD2 (5 bases). The CDR3 loop reads CASTKPHNGEETQYF. CDR3 coding DNA: TGTGCCAGCACCAAACCACACAACGGGGAAGAGACCCAGTACTTC.